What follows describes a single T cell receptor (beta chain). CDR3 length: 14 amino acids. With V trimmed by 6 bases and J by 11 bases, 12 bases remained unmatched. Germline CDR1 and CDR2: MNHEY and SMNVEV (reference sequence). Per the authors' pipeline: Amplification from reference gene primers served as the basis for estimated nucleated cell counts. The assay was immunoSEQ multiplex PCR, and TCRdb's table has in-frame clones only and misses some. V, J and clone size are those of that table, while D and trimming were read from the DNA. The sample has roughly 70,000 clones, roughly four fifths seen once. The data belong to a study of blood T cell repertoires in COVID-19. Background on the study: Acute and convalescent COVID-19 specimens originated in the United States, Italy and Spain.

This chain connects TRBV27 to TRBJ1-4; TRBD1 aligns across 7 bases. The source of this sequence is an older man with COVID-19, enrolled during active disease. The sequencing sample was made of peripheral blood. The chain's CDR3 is CASRKTGAPQKLFF. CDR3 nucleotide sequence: TGTGCCAGCAGGAAAACAGGGGCCCCACAGAAACTGTTTTTT.